The T cell receptor beta chain under discussion was sequenced for a study of pediatric ulcerative colitis. Points from the study as a whole: Two rectal CDR3 clonotypes occurred in all ulcerative colitis patients. Compared with controls, ulcerative colitis showed greater blood-rectum clone sharing.

With V trimmed by 0 bases and J by 4 bases, 7 bases remained unmatched. Germline V gene lookup returns CDR1 ENHRY and CDR2 SYGVKD. The CDR3 contains 16 residues. Worth noting for this clone: Its antigen remains unknown.

This table comes from immunoSEQ multiplex PCR, and its TCRdb copy is limited to in-frame clones, with some not included. The sample lists roughly 70,000 clones, roughly nine tenths occurring once. The sample was blood. This receptor was taken from a boy aged 5-17 years with severe ulcerative colitis. The rearrangement links TRBV10-3 to TRBJ2-5, with 8 positions matching TRBD2. The CDR3 DNA follows: TGTGCCATCAGTGAGTCGGTGGCGGGAGGTCCAGAGACCCAGTACTTC. Residues: CAISESVAGGPETQYF.